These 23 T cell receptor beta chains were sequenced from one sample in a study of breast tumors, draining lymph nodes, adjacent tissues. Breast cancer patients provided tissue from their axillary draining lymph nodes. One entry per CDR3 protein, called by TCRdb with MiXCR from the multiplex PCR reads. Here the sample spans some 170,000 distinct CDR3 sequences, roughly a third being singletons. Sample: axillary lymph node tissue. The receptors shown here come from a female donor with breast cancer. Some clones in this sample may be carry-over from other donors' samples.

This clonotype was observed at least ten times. The chain's CDR3 is CASSQTSGRPWTEQFF. CDR3 nucleotide sequence: TGTGCCAGTAGCCAGACTAGCGGGAGGCCTTGGACGGAGCAGTTCTTC. The chain recombines TRBV19 with TRBJ2-1; 13 bases match TRBD2. CDR1 is LNHDA and CDR2 is SQIVND in the germline V gene (reference sequence). The CDR3 is made up of 16 amino acids. After removal of 6 bases from V and 10 bases from J, the junction contained 12 bases not matched to a gene. Filled out from reference TRBV19 and TRBJ2-1, the complete variable domain reads DGGITQSPKYLFRKEGQNVTLSCEQNLNHDAMYWYRQDPGQGLRLIYYSQIVNDFQKGDIAEGYSVSREKKESFPLTVTSAQKNPTAFYLCASSQTSGRPWTEQFFGPGTRLTVL.

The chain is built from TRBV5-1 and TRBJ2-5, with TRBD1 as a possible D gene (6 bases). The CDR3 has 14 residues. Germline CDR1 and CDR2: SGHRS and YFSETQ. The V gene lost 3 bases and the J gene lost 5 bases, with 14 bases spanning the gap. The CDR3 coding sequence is TGCGCCAGCAGCTCTGACAGGTTGGGGGAGACCCAGTACTTC. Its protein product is CASSSDRLGETQYF.

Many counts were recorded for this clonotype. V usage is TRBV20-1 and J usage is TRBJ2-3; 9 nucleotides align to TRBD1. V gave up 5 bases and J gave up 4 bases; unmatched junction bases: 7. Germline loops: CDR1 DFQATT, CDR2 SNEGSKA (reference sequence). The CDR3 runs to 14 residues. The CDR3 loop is CSAGGDREADTQYF. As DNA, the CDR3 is TGCAGTGCTGGTGGGGACAGGGAAGCAGATACGCAGTATTTT.

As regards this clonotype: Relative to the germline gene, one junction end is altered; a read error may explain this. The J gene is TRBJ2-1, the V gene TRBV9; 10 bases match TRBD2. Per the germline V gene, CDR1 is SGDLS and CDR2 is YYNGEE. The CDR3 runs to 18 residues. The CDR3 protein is CASSFPASGGPSSNEQFF. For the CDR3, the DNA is TGTGCCAGCAGCTTCCCGGCTAGCGGGGGCCCCTCCTCCAATGAGCAGTTCTTC.

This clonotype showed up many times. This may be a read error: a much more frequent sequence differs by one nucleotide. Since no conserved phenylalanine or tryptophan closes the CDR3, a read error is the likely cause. The CDR3 DNA reads TGTGCCACCAGTCAAAGGACAGAAAATTATGGCTACACCCTC. It yields the protein CATSQRTENYGYTL. This chain links TRBV24-1 with TRBJ1-2, with D possibly TRBD1 on 6 matching bases. V lost 6 bases to trimming and J lost 5 bases, with 15 bases between them. Germline-derived CDR1 and CDR2 are KGHDR and SFDVKD. This CDR3 has 14 residues.

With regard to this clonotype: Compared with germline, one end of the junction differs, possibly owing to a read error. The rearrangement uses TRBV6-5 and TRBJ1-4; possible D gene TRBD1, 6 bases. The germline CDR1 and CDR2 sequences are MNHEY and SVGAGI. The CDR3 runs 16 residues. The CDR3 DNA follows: TGCGCCAGCAGTTACGTCGCCAGGACAGTTAATGAAAAACTGTTTTTT. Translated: CASSYVARTVNEKLFF.

The chain's CDR3 is CASSSGRANEKLFF. CDR3 nucleotides: TGTGCCAGCAGCTCCGGGAGGGCTAATGAAAAACTGTTTTTT. The chain links TRBV6-2 or TRBV6-3 to TRBJ1-4, with unresolved D. CDR3 size: 14 residues. V lost 6 bases, J lost 3 bases, and 11 bases lay in between. The germline CDR1 and CDR2 sequences are MNHEY and SVGEGT.

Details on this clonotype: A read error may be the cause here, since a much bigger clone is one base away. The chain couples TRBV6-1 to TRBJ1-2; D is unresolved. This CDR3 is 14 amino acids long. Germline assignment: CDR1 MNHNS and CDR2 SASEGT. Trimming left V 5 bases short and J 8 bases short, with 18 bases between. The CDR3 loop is CASSQSATTTGYTF. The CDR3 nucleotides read TGTGCCAGCAGTCAGTCGGCCACAACTACAGGCTACACCTTC.

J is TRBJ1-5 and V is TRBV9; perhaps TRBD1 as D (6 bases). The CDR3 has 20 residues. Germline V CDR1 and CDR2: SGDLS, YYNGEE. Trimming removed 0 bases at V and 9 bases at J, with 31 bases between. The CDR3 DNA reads TGTGCCAGCAGCGTAGGGCAGTCTACACAAGATACGGGCAGGGGAAGGCCCCAGCATTTT. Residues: CASSVGQSTQDTGRGRPQHF. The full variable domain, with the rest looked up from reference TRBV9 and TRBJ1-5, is DSGVTQTPKHLITATGQRVTLRCSPRSGDLSVYWYQQSLDQGLQFLIQYYNGEERAKGNILERFSAQQFPDLHSELNLSSLELGDSALYFCASSVGQSTQDTGRGRPQHFGDGTRLSIL.

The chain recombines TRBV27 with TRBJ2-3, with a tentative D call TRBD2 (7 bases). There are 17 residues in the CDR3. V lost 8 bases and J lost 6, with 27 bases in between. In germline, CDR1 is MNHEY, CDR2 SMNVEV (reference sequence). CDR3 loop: CASAVGHPGGPHDTQYF. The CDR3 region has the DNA TGTGCCAGCGCGGTTGGGCACCCCGGGGGGCCCCACGATACGCAGTATTTT.

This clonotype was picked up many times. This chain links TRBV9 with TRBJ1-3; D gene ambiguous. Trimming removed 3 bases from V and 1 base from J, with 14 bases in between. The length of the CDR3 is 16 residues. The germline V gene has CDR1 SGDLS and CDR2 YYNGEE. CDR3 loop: CASSATLVGSGNTIYF. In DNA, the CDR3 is TGTGCCAGCAGCGCCACTTTAGTAGGGTCTGGAAACACCATATATTTT.

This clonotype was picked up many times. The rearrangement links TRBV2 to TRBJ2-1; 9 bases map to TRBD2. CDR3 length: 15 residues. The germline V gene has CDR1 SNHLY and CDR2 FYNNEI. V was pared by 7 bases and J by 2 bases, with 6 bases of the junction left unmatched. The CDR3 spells CASTGLAGPYNEQFF. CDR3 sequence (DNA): TGTGCCAGCACTGGGCTAGCGGGGCCCTACAATGAGCAGTTCTTC.

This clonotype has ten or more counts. The CDR3 loop reads CASSLYRADNEQFF. The CDR3 region has the DNA TGTGCCAGCAGTTTATACAGGGCGGACAATGAGCAGTTCTTC. The chain employs TRBV12-3 or TRBV12-4 and TRBJ2-1, with D perhaps TRBD1 (6 bases). The CDR3 extends over 14 amino acids. V was shortened by 2 bases and J by 5 bases, with 10 bases between the two germline ends.

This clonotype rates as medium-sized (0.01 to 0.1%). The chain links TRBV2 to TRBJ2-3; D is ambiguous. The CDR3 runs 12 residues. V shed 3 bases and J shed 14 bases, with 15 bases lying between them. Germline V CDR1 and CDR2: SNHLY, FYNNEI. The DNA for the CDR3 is TGTGCCAGCAGTGAGCTGAGTACATTCCGGTATTTT. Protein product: CASSELSTFRYF.

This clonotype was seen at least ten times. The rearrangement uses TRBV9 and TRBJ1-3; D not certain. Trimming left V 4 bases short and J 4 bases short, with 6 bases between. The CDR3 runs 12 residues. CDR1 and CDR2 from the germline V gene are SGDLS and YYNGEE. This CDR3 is CASSLGGNTIYF. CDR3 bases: TGTGCCAGCAGCCTGGGGGGAAACACCATATATTTT.

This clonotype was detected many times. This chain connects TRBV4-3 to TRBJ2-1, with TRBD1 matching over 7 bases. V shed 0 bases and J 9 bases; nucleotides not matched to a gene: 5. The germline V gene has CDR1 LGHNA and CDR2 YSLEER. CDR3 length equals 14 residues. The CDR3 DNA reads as TGCGCCAGCAGCCAAGAACCCAGGGGGACTGAGCAGTTCTTC. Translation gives CASSQEPRGTEQFF.

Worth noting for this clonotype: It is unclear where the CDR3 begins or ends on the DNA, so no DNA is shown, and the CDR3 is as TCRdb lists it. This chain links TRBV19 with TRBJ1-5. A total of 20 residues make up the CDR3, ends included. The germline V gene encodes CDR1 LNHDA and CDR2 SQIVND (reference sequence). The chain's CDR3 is CASSIGRVLRAVLRAGHQHF.

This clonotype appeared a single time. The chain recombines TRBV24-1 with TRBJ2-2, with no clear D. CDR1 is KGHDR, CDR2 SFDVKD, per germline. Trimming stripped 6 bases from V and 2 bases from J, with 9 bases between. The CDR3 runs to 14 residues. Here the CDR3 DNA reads TGTGCCACCAGTAACGCTGGAAACACCGGGGAGCTGTTTTTT. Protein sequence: CATSNAGNTGELFF.

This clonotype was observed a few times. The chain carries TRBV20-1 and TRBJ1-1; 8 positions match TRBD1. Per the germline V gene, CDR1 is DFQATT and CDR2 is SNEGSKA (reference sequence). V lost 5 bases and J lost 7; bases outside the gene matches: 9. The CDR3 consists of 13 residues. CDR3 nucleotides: TGCAGTGCTCGCAGACAGGGGAAGATTGAAGCTTTCTTT. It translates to CSARRQGKIEAFF.

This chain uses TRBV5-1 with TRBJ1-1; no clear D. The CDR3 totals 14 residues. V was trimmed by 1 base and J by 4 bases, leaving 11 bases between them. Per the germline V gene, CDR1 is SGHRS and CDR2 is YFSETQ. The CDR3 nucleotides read TGCGCCAGCAGCTTGTGGTCGGCAGCCACTGAAGCTTTCTTT. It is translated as CASSLWSAATEAFF.

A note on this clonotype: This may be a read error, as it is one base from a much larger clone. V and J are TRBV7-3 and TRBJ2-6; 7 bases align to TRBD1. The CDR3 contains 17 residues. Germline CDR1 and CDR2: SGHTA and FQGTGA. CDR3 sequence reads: CASSATGRLSVANVLTF. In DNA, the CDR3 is TGTGCCAGCAGCGCGACAGGGCGGCTCTCTGTGGCCAACGTCCTGACTTTC.

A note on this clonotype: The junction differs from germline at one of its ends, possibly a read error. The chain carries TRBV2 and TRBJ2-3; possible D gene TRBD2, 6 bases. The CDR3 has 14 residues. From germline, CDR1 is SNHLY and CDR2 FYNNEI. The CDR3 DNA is TGTGCCAGCGGGGACTCGGCTAGCACGGATACGCAGTATTTT. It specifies CASGDSASTDTQYF.

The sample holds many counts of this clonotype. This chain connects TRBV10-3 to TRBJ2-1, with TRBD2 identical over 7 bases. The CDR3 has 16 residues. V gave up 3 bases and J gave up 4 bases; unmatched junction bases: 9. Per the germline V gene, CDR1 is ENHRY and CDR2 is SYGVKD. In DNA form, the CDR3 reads TGTGCCATCAGTGAATATGGGCGGGGGTCTTACAATGAGCAGTTCTTC. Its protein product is CAISEYGRGSYNEQFF.